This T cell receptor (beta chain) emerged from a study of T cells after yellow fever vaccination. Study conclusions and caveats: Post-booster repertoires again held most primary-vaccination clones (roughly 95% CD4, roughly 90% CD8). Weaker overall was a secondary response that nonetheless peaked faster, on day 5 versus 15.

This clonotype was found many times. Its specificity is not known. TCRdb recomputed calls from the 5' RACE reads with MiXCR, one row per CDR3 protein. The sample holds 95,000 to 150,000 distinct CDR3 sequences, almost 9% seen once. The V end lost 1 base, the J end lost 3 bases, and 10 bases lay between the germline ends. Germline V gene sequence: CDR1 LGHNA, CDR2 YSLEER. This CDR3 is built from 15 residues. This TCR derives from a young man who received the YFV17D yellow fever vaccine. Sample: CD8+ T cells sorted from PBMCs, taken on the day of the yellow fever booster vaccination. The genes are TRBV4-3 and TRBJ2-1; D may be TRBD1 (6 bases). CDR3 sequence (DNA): TGCGCCAGCAGCCAAGGGACAGCCCGCTACAATGAGCAGTTCTTC. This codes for CASSQGTARYNEQFF.